This T cell receptor (beta chain) was found in a study of PD-L1 blockade in urothelial cancer. Background on the study: Study patients had been treated with 0 to 3 previous chemotherapy regimens. Samples of blood were analyzed 3 weeks (second dose) and 6 weeks after treatment start. There were a median of around 140,000 T cells in blood samples.

On this clone itself: Its antigen is currently unknown.

The protocol was immunoSEQ multiplex PCR, while the TCRdb copy is restricted to in-frame clones and leaves out a portion. The sample includes about 45,000 clones, about 88% of them seen just once. Germline V gene data show CDR1 as SEHNR and CDR2 as FQNEAQ (reference sequence). The CDR3 extends over 17 amino acids. V gave up 1 base and J gave up 6 bases; unmatched junction bases: 13. General study points: Survival was better when pretreatment blood TCR clonality fell below the median.

As for time point: pretreatment peripheral blood. The source of this sequence is a donor at least 40 years old with urothelial cancer. The starting material was PBMCs, obtained around atezolizumab (anti-PD-L1) treatment. This chain connects TRBV7-9 to TRBJ1-2; 8 bases are shared with TRBD1. The CDR3 protein is CASSLVSSWRQGNGYTF. The CDR3 nucleotides are TGTGCCAGCAGCTTAGTTTCAAGCTGGAGACAGGGGAATGGCTACACCTTC.